The T cell receptor (beta chain) under discussion was sequenced for a study of T cells in Graves' hyperthyroidism and ophthalmopathy. Study as a whole: Before any treatment, at initial diagnosis, peripheral blood was collected.

What was amplified from RNA transcripts were TCR beta CDR3 regions. Carried out on the TCR CDR3, a first-round RT-PCR used the HTBI primer set. TCRdb processed the multiplex PCR reads anew with MiXCR; each CDR3 protein has one entry. The table shows about 53,000 distinct CDR3 sequences, with 49% occurring only once. This clonotype was counted many times. It is likely a read error, because the conserved phenylalanine at the end of the CDR3 is missing. Germline CDR1 is SGHDT and CDR2 is YYEEEE. This CDR3 has 13 residues. Trimming removed 4 bases from V and 2 bases from J, with 9 bases in between. Sequenced: blood. This sequence was found in a woman in her thirties with Graves' ophthalmopathy. V and J are TRBV5-6 and TRBJ1-2, with D perhaps matching TRBD1 (5 bases). The CDR3, as DNA: TGTGCCAGCAGCCCGGACACGAACTATGGCTACACCCTC. Protein product: CASSPDTNYGYTL.